A single TCR beta chain is shown here with its context. This specimen comes from a study of long-term antiretroviral therapy in people with HIV. Runs used v3.0 of the immunoSEQ assay and were done at survey level. Assay used: immunoSEQ multiplex PCR; TCRdb lists only in-frame clones, some missing. Of 25,000 to 30,000 clones in the sample, 65% to 85% were seen once. Germline CDR1 is SEHNR and CDR2 is FQNEAQ (reference sequence). This CDR3 contains 13 residues. V was pared by 7 bases and J by 2 bases, with 9 bases between. The genes are TRBV7-9 and TRBJ2-1; tentative D call: TRBD1 (6 bases). Sequenced here: unsorted PBMCs, sampled 3 years after starting antiretroviral therapy. This receptor was taken from a man aged 40-55 years with HIV. The CDR3 spells CASTTGPYNEQFF. The CDR3, as DNA: TGTGCCAGCACCACAGGGCCCTACAATGAGCAGTTCTTC.